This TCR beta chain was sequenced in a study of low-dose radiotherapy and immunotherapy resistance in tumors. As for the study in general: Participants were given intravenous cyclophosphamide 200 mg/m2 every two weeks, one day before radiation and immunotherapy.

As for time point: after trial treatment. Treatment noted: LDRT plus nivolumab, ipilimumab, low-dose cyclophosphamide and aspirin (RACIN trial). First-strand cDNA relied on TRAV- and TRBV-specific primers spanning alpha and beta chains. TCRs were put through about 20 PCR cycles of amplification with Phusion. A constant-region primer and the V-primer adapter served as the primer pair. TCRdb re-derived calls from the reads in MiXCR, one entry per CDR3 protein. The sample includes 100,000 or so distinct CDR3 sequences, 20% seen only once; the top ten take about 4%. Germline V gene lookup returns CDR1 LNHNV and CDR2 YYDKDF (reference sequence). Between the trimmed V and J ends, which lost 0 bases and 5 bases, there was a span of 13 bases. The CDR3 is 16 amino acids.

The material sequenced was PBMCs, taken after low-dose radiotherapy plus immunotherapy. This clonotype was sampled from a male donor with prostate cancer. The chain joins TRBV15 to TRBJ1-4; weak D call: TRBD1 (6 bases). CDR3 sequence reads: CATSREGAGVNEKLFF. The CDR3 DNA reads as TGTGCCACCAGCAGAGAGGGGGCAGGGGTGAATGAAAAACTGTTTTTT.